This T cell receptor beta chain was documented in a study of siplizumab effects on memory and regulatory T cells. Whole-study results and caveats: Proliferating clones, CD4+ or CD8+, lacked an assignable naive or memory phenotype in roughly 80-96% of cases.

This CDR3 contains 13 residues. From germline, CDR1 is GTSNPN and CDR2 SVGIG (reference sequence). V was trimmed by 4 bases and J by 1 base, leaving 10 bases between them. Assay used: immunoSEQ multiplex PCR; TCRdb lists only in-frame clones, some missing. The sample includes about 97,000 clones, more than 85% of them seen just once. For this clone: The target antigen is unknown.

The rearrangement uses TRBV30 and TRBJ1-1, with D perhaps matching TRBD1 (6 bases). The receptor was derived from a human donor in good health. The specimen sequenced was CD4+ T cells sorted from blood. The CDR3, as DNA: TGTGCCTGGACCCTGGACAGGAACACTGAAGCTTTCTTT. Residues: CAWTLDRNTEAFF. The full variable domain, with the rest looked up from reference TRBV30 and TRBJ1-1, is SQTIHQWPATLVQPVGSPLSLECTVEGTSNPNLYWYRQAAGRGLQLLFYSVGIGQISSEVPQNLSASRPQDRQFILSSKKLLLSDSGFYLCAWTLDRNTEAFFGQGTRLTVV.